These 24 T cell receptor beta chains originate from one sample sequenced in a study of blood T cell repertoires in COVID-19. Libraries were prepared by immunoSEQ multiplex PCR; TCRdb keeps only in-frame clonotypes and omits some of them. The sample yields 250,000 to 350,000 clones, approximately 90% seen once. Sequenced input: peripheral blood. These receptors came from a woman between 50 and 59 years old who had recovered from COVID-19.

This chain uses TRBV6-2 or TRBV6-3 with TRBJ2-7, with 9 bases lining up with TRBD2. Trimming removed 5 bases from V and 6 bases from J; junction bases left unmatched: 11. CDR1 MNHEY and CDR2 SVGEGT come from the germline V gene. CDR3 size: 15 residues. CDR3 coding DNA: TGTGCCAGCAGTCAGGTGGGGACTAGCTTTGGCGAGCAGTACTTC. Its protein is CASSQVGTSFGEQYF.

The gene calls are TRBV24-1 and TRBJ2-2, with 8 bases identical to TRBD1. Germline V gene lookup returns CDR1 KGHDR and CDR2 SFDVKD. The CDR3 runs to 17 residues. V trimming: 5 bases; J trimming: 4 bases; junction bases outside the gene matches: 11. CDR3 coding DNA: TGTGCCACCAGTGGTGCAACCGGGACAGGCGCCACCGGGGAGCTGTTTTTT. It translates to CATSGATGTGATGELFF.

J is TRBJ2-2 and V is TRBV28; D is unresolved. Between the trimmed V and J ends, which lost 7 bases and 4 bases, there was a span of 10 bases. Looked up from germline, CDR1 is MDHEN and CDR2 is SYDVKM. The CDR3 is 13 amino acids. This CDR3 reads CASTAVGTGELFF. The CDR3 DNA reads TGTGCCAGCACGGCGGTAGGCACCGGGGAGCTGTTTTTT. Complete variable domain (other parts from reference TRBV28 and TRBJ2-2): DVKVTQSSRYLVKRTGEKVFLECVQDMDHENMFWYRQDPGLGLRLIYFSYDVKMKEKGDIPEGYSVSREKKERFSLILESASTNQTSMYLCASTAVGTGELFFGEGSRLTVL.

This clone came up once. The genes are TRBV27 and TRBJ1-2, with D tentatively TRBD1 (6 bases). CDR1 MNHEY and CDR2 SMNVEV come from the germline V gene (reference sequence). There are 16 residues in the CDR3. V was pared by 6 bases and J by 4 bases, with 21 bases between. The chain's CDR3 is CASSPMDSRGAYGYTF. The CDR3 nucleotides read TGTGCCAGCAGCCCGATGGACAGCCGGGGGGCCTATGGCTACACCTTC.

The chain has TRBV30 and TRBJ1-3; D is ambiguous. The germline V gene has CDR1 GTSNPN and CDR2 SVGIG (reference sequence). The CDR3 totals 13 residues. Trimming removed 3 bases at V and 2 bases at J, with 8 bases between. DNA of the CDR3: TGTGCCTGGAGCCACAACGCTGGAAACACCATATATTTT. Its protein product is CAWSHNAGNTIYF. Full variable domain (rest looked up from reference TRBV30 and TRBJ1-3): SQTIHQWPATLVQPVGSPLSLECTVEGTSNPNLYWYRQAAGRGLQLLFYSVGIGQISSEVPQNLSASRPQDRQFILSSKKLLLSDSGFYLCAWSHNAGNTIYFGEGSWLTVV.

The chain joins TRBV6-2 or TRBV6-3 to TRBJ2-3; TRBD2 agrees at 7 bases. Germline assignment: CDR1 MNHEY and CDR2 SVGEGT. The CDR3 spans 15 residues. Trimming cost V 2 bases and J 2 bases; bases outside gene matches: 4. CDR3 in DNA: TGTGCCAGCAGTTACCCTAGCGGTCCCACAGATACGCAGTATTTT. This encodes CASSYPSGPTDTQYF.

This clone was seen only once. The CDR3 nucleotides are TGTGCCAGCAGCACAGGGAACTATAATTCACCCCTCCACTTT. Its protein product is CASSTGNYNSPLHF. The chain couples TRBV7-2 to TRBJ1-6; possibly TRBD1 for D (6 bases). V dropped 5 bases and J dropped 3 bases, with 8 bases sitting between them. This CDR3 is built from 14 residues. Germline V gene data show CDR1 as SGHTA and CDR2 as FQGNSA.

V gene TRBV7-9 combines with J gene TRBJ2-3; perhaps TRBD2 as D (6 bases). This CDR3 comprises 15 residues. Germline CDR1 and CDR2: SEHNR and FQNEAQ (reference sequence). V was pared by 2 bases and J by 5 bases, with 14 bases between. The CDR3 DNA reads as TGTGCCAGCAGCTTAAGGGCTAGCGAGAGAGATACGCAGTATTTT. Amino acids: CASSLRASERDTQYF. The full variable domain, completed using reference TRBV7-9 and TRBJ2-3, is DTGVSQNPRHKITKRGQNVTFRCDPISEHNRLYWYRQTLGQGPEFLTYFQNEAQLEKSRLLSDRFSAERPKGSFSTLEIQRTEQGDSAMYLCASSLRASERDTQYFGPGTRLTVL.

CDR3: CASSPGTAFYEQYF. The CDR3 region has the DNA TGCGCCAGCAGTCCCGGGACAGCTTTCTACGAGCAGTACTTC. V is TRBV10-1 and J is TRBJ2-7, with TRBD1 matching 7 bases. This CDR3 is 14 amino acids long. Trimming at V came to 5 bases and at J to 3 bases, leaving 7 bases not matched to a gene. CDR1 WNHNN and CDR2 SYGVQD come from the germline V gene (reference sequence).

J is TRBJ2-1 and V is TRBV7-2, with 10 bases fitting TRBD1. CDR3 length equals 16 residues. The ends lost 1 base at V and 3 bases at J; junction bases unmatched: 3. The germline gives CDR1 SGHTA, CDR2 FQGNSA. CDR3 in DNA: TGTGCCAGCAGCTTAGAAGGGACAGGGGACTACAATGAGCAGTTCTTC. It specifies CASSLEGTGDYNEQFF.

The V gene is TRBV4-1, the J gene TRBJ1-3; D remains unclear. Between the trimmed V and J ends, which lost 3 bases and 0 bases, there was a span of 12 bases. Germline values: CDR1 MGHRA, CDR2 YSYEKL. This CDR3 comprises 16 residues. The CDR3 DNA reads TGCGCCAGCAGCCAGGCCGCCGCAAGCTCTGGAAACACCATATATTTT. This gives the protein CASSQAAASSGNTIYF.

This clone has a single count. The CDR3 protein is CASSRTTGVGHYGYTF. The CDR3 bases are TGTGCCAGCAGCCGAACGACAGGGGTCGGGCACTATGGCTACACCTTC. The chain has TRBV11-2 and TRBJ1-2; 8 nucleotides align to TRBD1. This CDR3 contains 16 residues. Unmatched junction bases numbered 11, after V lost 5 bases and J lost 3 bases. From germline, CDR1 is SGHAT and CDR2 FQNNGV.

This clone was seen only once. Here the CDR3 DNA reads TGTGCCAGCTCACCACCGGGCAGGGCCCGCAATCAGCCCCAGCATTTT. Translation: CASSPPGRARNQPQHF. The chain uses TRBV18 and TRBJ1-5; D is perhaps TRBD1 (5 bases). The germline V gene encodes CDR1 KGHSH and CDR2 LQKENI. The CDR3 length is 16 residues. V lost 0 bases and J lost 2, with 11 bases in between.

The V gene is TRBV28, the J gene TRBJ2-1, with 10 bases fitting TRBD1. CDR1 MDHEN and CDR2 SYDVKM come from the germline V gene. The V segment lost 5 bases and the J segment 0 bases; nucleotides outside the gene matches: 4. The CDR3 covers 16 residues. CDR3: CASSLRDRGSYNEQFF. The DNA of the CDR3 is TGTGCCAGCAGTCTCCGGGACAGGGGCTCCTACAATGAGCAGTTCTTC.

The V call is TRBV4-2, the J call TRBJ2-7; TRBD2 matches at 7 bases. Germline V lookup: CDR1 LGHNA, CDR2 YNFKEQ. The trim removed 4 bases at V and 0 bases at J, leaving 6 bases unmatched. This CDR3 has 15 amino acids. The CDR3, as DNA: TGTGCCAGCAGCCTGGAGGGACTATACTCCTACGAGCAGTACTTC. It codes for CASSLEGLYSYEQYF.

This clone was counted only a few times. This rearrangement joins TRBV5-1 to TRBJ2-1; 7 nucleotides line up with TRBD1. V was clipped by 5 bases and J by 9 bases; unmatched bases: 11. There are 14 residues in the CDR3. The germline V gene encodes CDR1 SGHRS and CDR2 YFSETQ. CDR3 residues: CASRTEGASREQFF. The CDR3 DNA follows: TGCGCCAGCAGGACAGAGGGGGCTAGTCGTGAGCAGTTCTTC.

This clone showed up just once. The chain uses TRBV7-8 and TRBJ1-5, with 8 bases identical to TRBD1. V was pared by 5 bases and J by 3 bases, with 6 bases of the junction left unmatched. The CDR3 sequence is 15 residues long. The germline V gene has CDR1 SGHVS and CDR2 FQNEAQ. CDR3 in DNA: TGTGCCAGCAGCCGAGACAGGGGCCACAATCAGCCCCAGCATTTT. It is translated as CASSRDRGHNQPQHF.

CDR3 sequence (DNA): TGTGCCAGCACCAAGACAGGGGATCGTCAGCCCCAGCATTTT. It codes for CASTKTGDRQPQHF. V usage is TRBV6-5 and J usage is TRBJ1-5; TRBD1 matches at 8 bases. The V segment lost 7 bases and the J segment 6 bases; nucleotides outside the gene matches: 8. Germline lookup yields CDR1 MNHEY and CDR2 SVGAGI. CDR3 length equals 14 residues.

The V and J genes are TRBV11-3 and TRBJ1-1; perhaps TRBD1 as D (5 bases). V gave up 5 bases and J gave up 0 bases, with 13 bases separating them. Looked up from germline, CDR1 is SGHNT and CDR2 is YENEEA. CDR3 size: 15 residues. CDR3 protein: CASSPGGELNTEAFF. The CDR3 DNA reads TGTGCCAGCAGCCCGGGGGGAGAACTGAACACTGAAGCTTTCTTT. The entire variable domain, with the rest obtained from reference TRBV11-3 and TRBJ1-1, is as follows: EAGVVQSPRYKIIEKKQPVAFWCNPISGHNTLYWYLQNLGQGPELLIRYENEEAVDDSQLPKDRFSAERLKGVDSTLKIQPAELGDSAVYLCASSPGGELNTEAFFGQGTRLTVV.

Turning to this clone: The sample holds other DNA sequences that translate to the same CDR3. The rearrangement links TRBV9 to TRBJ2-2, with 9 bases lining up with TRBD2. This CDR3 is 15 amino acids long. The germline gives CDR1 SGDLS, CDR2 YYNGEE. With V trimmed by 0 bases and J by 6 bases, 3 bases remained unmatched. As DNA, the CDR3 is TGTGCCAGCAGCGTAGCTAGCGGGACGGCCGGGGAGCTGTTTTTT. The encoded protein is CASSVASGTAGELFF.

The genes are TRBV7-6 and TRBJ2-1; 9 bases are shared with TRBD2. The CDR3 has 16 amino acids. Trimming took 5 bases from V and 8 from J; bases not matched to a gene: 13. Germline CDR1 SGHVS, CDR2 FNYEAQ. DNA for the CDR3: TGTGCCAGCAGCCTCGGTGGCGGGAGGGCCTTGGATGAGCAGTTCTTC. Its protein is CASSLGGGRALDEQFF.

In its sample, this clone was seen a few times. DNA for the CDR3: TGTGCCAGCAGCTTTACATCGGGGAACACTGAAGCTTTCTTT. It codes for CASSFTSGNTEAFF. The chain combines TRBV6-2 or TRBV6-3 with TRBJ1-1; D is undetermined. This CDR3 spans 14 amino acids. The V end was cut by 6 bases, the J end by 1 base, with 12 bases between. Germline V gene data show CDR1 as MNHEY and CDR2 as SVGEGT.

The chain links TRBV7-8 to TRBJ1-1, with a possible D match to TRBD1 (5 bases). The CDR3 extends over 14 amino acids. Deletions cut 5 bases from V and 1 base from J, with 11 bases between. CDR1 is SGHVS and CDR2 is FQNEAQ in the germline V gene. In nucleotides, the CDR3 is TGTGCCAGCAGCCCGCGGGGGAGGAACACTGAAGCTTTCTTT. It encodes CASSPRGRNTEAFF. The variable domain in full, completed from reference TRBV7-8 and TRBJ1-1, reads GAGVSQSPRYKVAKRGQDVALRCDPISGHVSLFWYQQALGQGPEFLTYFQNEAQLDKSGLPSDRFFAERPEGSVSTLKIQRTQQEDSAVYLCASSPRGRNTEAFFGQGTRLTVV.

This clone was seen only a few times. The chain carries TRBV19 and TRBJ1-3; 9 bases agree with TRBD1. With V trimmed by 3 bases and J by 7 bases, 4 bases remained unmatched. CDR1 is LNHDA, CDR2 SQIVND, per germline (reference sequence). The CDR3 loop spans 14 amino acids. CDR3 DNA: TGTGCCAGTAGTATCTGGGACAGGGACAACACCATATATTTT. Its protein product is CASSIWDRDNTIYF.